This TCR beta chain originates from a study of blood T cell repertoires in COVID-19. Authors' data handling: For nucleated cells, counts were estimated from reference gene primer amplification. Data came from immunoSEQ multiplex PCR; TCRdb stores just in-frame clones and leaves some out. V and J calls and clone size follow that table, whereas D and trimming were derived from the DNA. The sample consists of about 94,000 clones, 87% of them appearing once. The V and J ends lost 2 bases and 0 bases respectively, with 8 bases between them. CDR1 and CDR2 from the germline V gene are SGHRS and YFSETQ. CDR3 length: 14 amino acids.

Material: peripheral blood. The origin of this receptor is a woman of 80 years or more with acute or convalescent COVID-19. This sequence joins TRBV5-1 and TRBJ1-2; no clear D gene. CDR3 residues: CASSFEGTNYGYTF. CDR3 DNA sequence: TGCGCCAGCAGCTTTGAGGGCACTAACTATGGCTACACCTTC.